This T cell receptor (beta chain) is from a study of blood T cell repertoires in COVID-19. The CDR3 length is 18 residues. CDR1 GTSNPN and CDR2 SVGIG come from the germline V gene (reference sequence). J gave up 5 bases and V 3 bases, and 16 bases lay outside the gene matches. TCRdb's table, derived via immunoSEQ multiplex PCR, lists solely in-frame clones and lacks some. The repertoire consists of nearly 80,000 clones, with around 80% occurring once and the leading ten covering just under 6%. This clonotype originated in a man aged 55-75 years with active or convalescent COVID-19. The chain recombines TRBV30 with TRBJ1-1, with 12 nucleotides matching TRBD1. The sample taken for sequencing was peripheral blood. The DNA for the CDR3 is TGTGCCTGGAGAATCCGGGACAGGGGGCGCGGGGTGAGAACTGAAGCTTTCTTT. Residues: CAWRIRDRGRGVRTEAFF.